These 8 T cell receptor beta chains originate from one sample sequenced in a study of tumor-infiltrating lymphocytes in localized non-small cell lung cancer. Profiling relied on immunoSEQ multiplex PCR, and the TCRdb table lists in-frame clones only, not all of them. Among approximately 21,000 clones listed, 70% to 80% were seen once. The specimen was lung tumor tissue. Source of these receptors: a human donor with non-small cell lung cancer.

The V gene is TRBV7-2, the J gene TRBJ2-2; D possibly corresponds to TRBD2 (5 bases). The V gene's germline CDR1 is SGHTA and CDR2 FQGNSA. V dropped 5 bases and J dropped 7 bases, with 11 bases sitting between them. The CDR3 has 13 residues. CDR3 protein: CASSRDYRGELFF. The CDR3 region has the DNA TGTGCCAGCAGCAGAGACTACCGCGGGGAGCTGTTTTTT.

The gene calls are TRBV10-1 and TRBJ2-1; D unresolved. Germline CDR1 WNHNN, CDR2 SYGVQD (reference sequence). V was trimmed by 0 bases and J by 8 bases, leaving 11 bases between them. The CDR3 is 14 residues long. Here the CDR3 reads CASSESLALYEQFF. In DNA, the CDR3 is TGCGCCAGCAGTGAGTCCTTGGCTTTGTATGAGCAGTTCTTC.

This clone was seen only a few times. CDR3 DNA: TGTGCCAGCAGCCAAGAATACAGCCCGAACTATGGCTACACCTTC. Protein sequence: CASSQEYSPNYGYTF. The V gene is TRBV14, the J gene TRBJ1-2; the D is unclear. Looked up from germline, CDR1 is SGHDN and CDR2 is FVKESK. Trimming took off 0 bases at V and 2 bases at J, with 10 bases between the two ends. The CDR3 consists of 15 residues.

CDR3 in amino acids: CASSLPGTSLGGWFF. CDR3 DNA: TGTGCCAGCAGTTTGCCCGGGACTAGCCTGGGAGGGTGGTTCTTC. The chain has TRBV11-1 and TRBJ2-1, with TRBD2 matching 9 bases. CDR3 length: 15 residues. Germline V gene data show CDR1 as SGHAT and CDR2 as FQDESV (reference sequence). Trimming removed 6 bases from V and 15 bases from J; junction bases left unmatched: 18.

CDR3 residues: CASSVGIGFSYEQYF. The DNA for the CDR3 is TGTGCCAGCAGCGTAGGGATCGGTTTTTCCTACGAGCAGTACTTC. The J gene is TRBJ2-7, the V gene TRBV9, with unresolved D. CDR1 is SGDLS and CDR2 is YYNGEE in the germline V gene. Trimming removed 0 bases at V and 1 base at J, with 11 bases between. This CDR3 is built from 15 residues.

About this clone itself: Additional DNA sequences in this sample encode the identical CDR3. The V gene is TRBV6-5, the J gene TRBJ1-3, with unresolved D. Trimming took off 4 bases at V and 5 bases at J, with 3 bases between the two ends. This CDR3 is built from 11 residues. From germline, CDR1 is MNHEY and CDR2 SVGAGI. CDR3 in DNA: TGTGCCAGCAGTTCTCGAAACACCATATATTTT. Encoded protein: CASSSRNTIYF.

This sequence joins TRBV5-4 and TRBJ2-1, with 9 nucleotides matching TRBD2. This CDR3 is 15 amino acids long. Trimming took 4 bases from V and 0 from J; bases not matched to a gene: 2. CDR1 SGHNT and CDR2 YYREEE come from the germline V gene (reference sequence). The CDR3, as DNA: TGTGCCAGCAGCCTTAGCGGGAGCTCCTACAATGAGCAGTTCTTC. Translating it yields CASSLSGSSYNEQFF.

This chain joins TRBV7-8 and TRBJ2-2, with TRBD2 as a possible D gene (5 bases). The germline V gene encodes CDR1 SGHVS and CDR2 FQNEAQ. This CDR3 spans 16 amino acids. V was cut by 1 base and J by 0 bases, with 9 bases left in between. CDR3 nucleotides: TGTGCCAGCAGCTTAGGCCTAGCATCGAACACCGGGGAGCTGTTTTTT. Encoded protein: CASSLGLASNTGELFF.